This T cell receptor (beta chain) was recovered during a study of blood T cell repertoires in COVID-19. Study-level information: Samples taken during acute and convalescent COVID-19 were collected in the United States, Italy and Spain. The analysed material was cDNA or gDNA that came from T cells, B-cell-depleted T cells, or PBMCs.

The CDR3 covers 15 residues. Germline-derived CDR1 and CDR2 are PRHDT and FYEKMQ (reference sequence). V shed 5 bases and J 6 bases; nucleotides not matched to a gene: 10. Per the authors' pipeline: Researchers report that nucleated cell counts were estimated from reference gene primer amplification. Only in-frame clones appear in the TCRdb table, and some are missing; sequencing was by immunoSEQ multiplex PCR. Clone size and the V and J calls come from that table; the DNA yielded D and trimming. The sample yields over 350,000 clones, more than 75% seen once. Study members were between about 18 and 100 years old and lived in 24 US regions.

The chain links TRBV13 to TRBJ2-1; 7 positions agree with TRBD1. Sequences were obtained from PBMCs or T cells enriched from blood (not recorded which). This clonotype was obtained from a young woman with acute COVID-19. This CDR3 is CASSHEGQDGNEQFF. CDR3 DNA sequence: TGTGCCAGCAGCCATGAAGGACAGGATGGCAATGAGCAGTTCTTC.